This T cell receptor beta chain was recorded in a study of blood T cell repertoires in COVID-19. Study as a whole: T cells, B-cell-depleted T cells, or PBMCs provided the cDNA or gDNA that served as material.

This CDR3 contains 14 residues. V lost 6 bases to trimming and J lost 2 bases, with 10 bases between them. The germline V gene has CDR1 LGHNT and CDR2 FRNRAP. Sequenced by immunoSEQ multiplex PCR; TCRdb stores in-frame clones only, minus some. This table has around 130,000 clones, 84% appearing once. The sample was peripheral blood. The source of this sequence is a woman of 80 years or more with acute or convalescent COVID-19. This chain uses TRBV12-5 with TRBJ2-2; D call uncertain. CDR3 bases: TGTGCTAGTGGCTCAGACACTAACACCGGGGAGCTGTTTTTT. This sequence encodes CASGSDTNTGELFF.